This T cell receptor (beta chain) was identified during a study of blood T cell repertoires in COVID-19 (dated by TCRdb to between 2020 and 2021). Some background on the complete study: Samples covering the acute and convalescent phases of COVID-19 were provided by collaborators in the United States, Italy and Spain. The material from the prospective study consisted of cDNA or gDNA derived from T cells, B-cell-depleted T cells, or PBMCs. The dataset comprised deeply sampled blood TCRbeta repertoires from subjects exposed to, actively infected with, or recovered from COVID-19. The repertoires were made available in a free public database intended to serve as a resource for research on the immune response to SARS-CoV-2. Samples came from the ongoing ImmuneRACE study (first 160 participants) plus 1,254 subjects from 6 global collaborators. Nearly every sample came with metadata listing a de-identified subject ID, COVID-19 status, age in years and sex. Where HLA class I and class II types were available, the types were taken from metadata supplied by the sample provider, not from assay-based typing.

The collaborating institutions used their own protocols to collect whole blood in K2EDTA tubes. For TCRbeta analysis, collaborators shipped samples as frozen whole blood, isolated PBMCs, or DNA extracted from either of those sample types. As to this clone: Its antigen is still unknown. Nothing much larger sits one base from this clone, and base qualities are not available.

On the study overall, not on this receptor specifically: The quantity of clinical and demographic metadata differed by source and by participant and was supplied without curation.

TCRbeta CDR3 regions were amplified from genomic DNA using the immunoSEQ Assay, a bias-controlled multiplex PCR. In the paper's pipeline: The number of nucleated cells in each sample was estimated by amplification of reference gene primers within the assay. Sequence reads were collapsed and filtered to measure the absolute abundance of every unique TCRbeta CDR3 rearrangement. For each sample, productive Simpson clonality was calculated as the square root of Simpson's diversity index across productive rearrangements. Not all clones reach the TCRdb copy of this immuneACCESS table, which keeps in-frame sequences only. Checked studies attribute under half of the gap to unresolved V genes and leave the rest unexplained. V, J and clone size were drawn from that table, and D and trimming were deduced from the DNA. This sample lists 150,000 to 200,000 clones; nearly 90% were detected once. Jointly, the top ten make up roughly 21% of the sample.

A distance of 12 bases separates the germline ends of V and J, which lose 7 bases and 2 bases respectively. The germline V gene sets CDR1 to SNHLY and CDR2 to FYNNEI. The CDR3 spans 14 residues, from the cysteine through the phenylalanine. Of all the DNA, just the CDR3 is kept, 42 bases in frame from base 1. This sequence was found in a man aged 60-69 years with active or convalescent COVID-19. The chain was built from TRBV2 and TRBJ1-5; tentative D gene TRBD1, with 5 bases matching. Sequenced material: peripheral blood. The sequence in DNA is TGTGCCAGCACCAGGGAAAAGGGCAATCAGCCCCAGCATTTT. Translated, this gives CASTREKGNQPQHF.